This T cell receptor beta chain was profiled in a study of shared clonotypes between healthy human individuals. Study information: Ranging from 18 to 49 in age, donors were two women and a few men. Per donor, CD8 memory used one plate, CD8 naive used two, CD4 memory used three and CD4 naive used three.

The naive CD8 fraction comprised CD45RO-negative cells positively selected for CCR7 and excluded terminally differentiated effector memory CD45RA+ cells. Sequencing used immunoSEQ multiplex PCR; TCRdb keeps in-frame clones, though not all of them. The data show about 1.9 million clones, 93% seen once. The study's findings and limits: As a rule, naive subsets had a larger estimated richness than memory subsets.

Germline V gene sequence: CDR1 SGHVS, CDR2 FQNEAQ. The CDR3 has 16 residues. Details on this clone: The antigen remains unidentified. Sequence at one end of the junction differs from germline and may be a read error.

Sequenced: naive CD8+ T cells from PBMCs. The V and J genes are TRBV7-8 and TRBJ2-1; TRBD2 aligns across 11 bases. The receptor was derived from a young man in good health. Some clones in this sample may be carry-over from other donors' samples. The CDR3 coding sequence is TGTGCCAGCAGCCTAGCAATGACTAGCGGGAATAATGAGCAGTTCTTC. Protein sequence: CASSLAMTSGNNEQFF.